The clone carrying this T cell receptor (beta chain) was picked up a small number of times. Its antigen is not known. The investigators reverse transcribed all of the isolated RNA, so they sequenced expressed TCRB transcripts. Assay: immunoSEQ multiplex PCR; the TCRdb copy retains only in-frame clones and omits some. The sample lists roughly 150,000 clones, roughly 9% seen once, with 0.7% in the top ten. This CDR3 spans 17 amino acids. V was clipped by 3 bases and J by 7 bases; unmatched bases: 13. Germline CDR1 is SGHNT and CDR2 is YYREEE (reference sequence). The data belong to a study of beta chain features in type 1 diabetes. Study-wide points: In every one of the four CD4+ subsets, TCRB CDR3s were moderately but significantly shorter in Type 1 diabetes patients.

The chain is built from TRBV5-4 and TRBJ1-2; TRBD1 matches 12 bases. The specimen was central memory CD4+ T cells from blood. This receptor was obtained from a young woman with type 1 diabetes. The CDR3: CASSSPGQGANSRGYTF. Here the CDR3 DNA reads TGTGCCAGCAGCTCACCGGGACAGGGGGCTAATTCTCGTGGCTACACCTTC.